This T cell receptor beta chain was recorded in a study of blood T cell repertoires in COVID-19. Generated by immunoSEQ multiplex PCR, the TCRdb table keeps only in-frame clones and is missing some. The sample carries around 400,000 clones, more than 70% recorded once. Germline trimming cut 10 bases from V and 2 bases from J; bases unmatched to any gene: 4. The CDR3 totals 15 residues. Germline-derived CDR1 and CDR2 are KGHDR and SFDVKD. The sample consisted of peripheral blood. V and J are TRBV24-1 and TRBJ2-2, with TRBD1 matching over 12 bases. This TCR derives from a woman aged 25 to 39 with COVID-19, enrolled during active disease. The CDR3 nucleotides are TGTGCCACAAGGGGGACAGGGGGCAACACCGGGGAGCTGTTTTTT. This encodes CATRGTGGNTGELFF.